The present T cell receptor beta chain was sequenced within a study of blood T cell repertoires in COVID-19. Original data processing: Estimation of nucleated cell counts relied on the amplification of reference gene primers. The repertoire was sequenced with immunoSEQ multiplex PCR; TCRdb's copy has only in-frame clones and lacks some. Clone size and the V and J calls come from that table; the DNA yielded D and trimming. The sample shows 120,000 to 150,000 clones, roughly 78% of them seen only once. J was trimmed by 2 bases and V by 5 bases; bases with no gene match: 3. The CDR3 contains 13 residues. CDR1 and CDR2 (germline): MNHEY, SVGAGI.

Sequencing was carried out using peripheral blood. The rearrangement links TRBV6-5 to TRBJ2-7; 7 bases agree with TRBD1. The TCR sequence derives from a human donor with acute or convalescent COVID-19. The donor label of this sample is uncertain. DNA for the CDR3: TGTGCCAGCAGTCGGGACAGCGCCTACGAGCAGTACTTC. Translation gives CASSRDSAYEQYF.